The 21 T cell receptor beta chains below were found in one sample sequenced in a study of T cell responses to AZD1222 COVID-19 vaccine (dated by TCRdb to about 2021). Libraries came from the immunoSEQ multiplex PCR assay. The source is immuneACCESS, and TCRdb retained only in-frame sequences with V and J called. Part of the clones is not carried over; for the studies checked, unresolved V genes explain less than half of this, and the remainder is unexplained. Here the sample has about 150,000 clones; about 93% occur a single time. The ten largest make up around 1.3% of the sample. The sample's time point label is to be understood as: baseline before first vaccination. Sequencing used peripheral blood, obtained on day 0 of AZD1222 vaccination. The origin of the receptors is an adult in good health.

This sequence joins TRBV20-1 and TRBJ2-1; no firm D call. Germline-derived CDR1 and CDR2 are DFQATT and SNEGSKA (reference sequence). Trimming cost V 1 base and J 8 bases, with 6 bases left between them. The CDR3 is made up of 11 amino acids. The CDR3, as DNA: TGCAGTGCTAGAGTGATATATGAGCAGTTCTTC. Its protein product is CSARVIYEQFF.

This rearrangement joins TRBV11-2 to TRBJ2-5, with 8 bases matching TRBD2. Per germline, CDR1 SGHAT and CDR2 FQNNGV. V lost 1 base to trimming and J lost 5 bases; unmatched junction nucleotides: 3. The CDR3 totals 14 residues. The CDR3 loop reads CASSLAGGPETQYF. The CDR3 DNA sequence: TGTGCCAGCAGCTTAGCGGGGGGGCCGGAGACCCAGTACTTC.

This clone was recorded once. J is TRBJ2-1 and V is TRBV6-5, with 8 bases lining up with TRBD2. CDR1 is MNHEY, CDR2 SVGAGI, per germline. V was clipped by 1 base and J by 6 bases; unmatched bases: 5. The CDR3 sequence is 15 residues long. DNA for the CDR3: TGTGCCAGCAGTTACTTGGGGCTAGCGGGCAATGAGCAGTTCTTC. Encoded protein: CASSYLGLAGNEQFF.

This rearrangement joins TRBV6-6 to TRBJ2-2; possible D gene TRBD2, 5 bases. CDR3 length: 16 residues. Germline assignment: CDR1 MNHNY and CDR2 SVGAGI (reference sequence). The V end lost 6 bases, the J end lost 0 bases, and 14 bases lay between the germline ends. This chain's CDR3 is CASSNPLGTNTGELFF. In DNA, the CDR3 is TGTGCCAGCAGCAACCCACTAGGAACGAACACCGGGGAGCTGTTTTTT.

The gene calls are TRBV5-1 and TRBJ2-3, with TRBD1 matching 9 bases. The germline V gene encodes CDR1 SGHRS and CDR2 YFSETQ. V lost 4 bases, J lost 5 bases, and 5 bases stayed unmatched. The CDR3 sequence is 14 residues long. The CDR3 reads CASSIQGALDTQYF. In nucleotides, the CDR3 is TGCGCCAGCAGCATACAGGGGGCGTTAGATACGCAGTATTTT.

The gene calls are TRBV6-1 and TRBJ1-5, with TRBD1 as a possible D gene (6 bases). There are 15 residues in the CDR3. V dropped 0 bases and J dropped 7 bases, with 13 bases sitting between them. The germline V gene encodes CDR1 MNHNS and CDR2 SASEGT. The CDR3 DNA follows: TGTGCCAGCAGTGAAGCGAGGGGGGGAGGACAGCCCCAGCATTTT. It translates to CASSEARGGGQPQHF.

The gene calls are TRBV4-1 and TRBJ2-5; possibly TRBD2 for D (6 bases). The CDR3 is 15 amino acids. V was cut by 3 bases and J by 4 bases, with 15 bases left in between. CDR1 is MGHRA and CDR2 is YSYEKL in the germline V gene. CDR3 nucleotide sequence: TGCGCCAGCAGCCAGCGGGAAGGGGATGTAGAGACCCAGTACTTC. Residues: CASSQREGDVETQYF.

The rearrangement uses TRBV3-1 (or the pseudogene TRBV3-2) and TRBJ2-1, with 10 positions matching TRBD2. This CDR3 is 18 amino acids long. J was trimmed by 2 bases and V by 7 bases; bases with no gene match: 14. Germline lookup yields CDR1 LGHDT and CDR2 YNNKEL (reference sequence). The CDR3 loop is CASTPLGTSASPYNEQFF. In nucleotides, the CDR3 is TGTGCCAGCACCCCCTTGGGGACTAGCGCTTCCCCCTACAATGAGCAGTTCTTC.

The chain combines TRBV13 with TRBJ2-3; 9 bases are a match to TRBD1. CDR1 and CDR2 from the germline V gene are PRHDT and FYEKMQ (reference sequence). V lost 4 bases and J lost 3; bases outside the gene matches: 2. The CDR3 has 14 amino acids. The CDR3 here is CASSYGQGTDTQYF. Here the CDR3 DNA reads TGTGCCAGCAGCTATGGACAGGGGACAGATACGCAGTATTTT.

V gene TRBV19 combines with J gene TRBJ2-1; a possible D gene is TRBD2 (6 bases). The CDR3 covers 14 residues. Germline lookup yields CDR1 LNHDA and CDR2 SQIVND (reference sequence). The V end lost 3 bases, the J end lost 4 bases, and 10 bases lay between the germline ends. Here the CDR3 DNA reads TGTGCCAGTAGTATGGGGCGGGGATACAATGAGCAGTTCTTC. This gives the protein CASSMGRGYNEQFF.

The genes are TRBV14 and TRBJ2-3; D possibly corresponds to TRBD2 (5 bases). The CDR3 covers 16 residues. CDR1 is SGHDN, CDR2 FVKESK, per germline. Deletions cut 1 base from V and 4 bases from J, with 15 bases between. CDR3 in DNA: TGTGCCAGCAGCCAAGGGAGTCTAGTCGGGGCAGATACGCAGTATTTT. This gives the protein CASSQGSLVGADTQYF.

This sequence joins TRBV6-5 and TRBJ1-5; D unresolved. V gave up 4 bases and J gave up 5 bases, with 12 bases separating them. CDR3 length: 14 residues. Germline-derived CDR1 and CDR2 are MNHEY and SVGAGI. The CDR3 loop reads CASSLTWQDQPQHF. CDR3 nucleotide sequence: TGTGCCAGCAGTTTAACATGGCAAGATCAGCCCCAGCATTTT.

The count of this clone is one. V gene TRBV7-9 combines with J gene TRBJ2-1; no firm D call. The CDR3 loop spans 12 amino acids. Trimming left V 5 bases short and J 7 bases short, with 9 bases between. Germline V CDR1 and CDR2: SEHNR, FQNEAQ (reference sequence). The CDR3 sequence: CASSADKNEQFF. The CDR3 DNA is TGTGCCAGCAGCGCCGATAAGAATGAGCAGTTCTTC.

Here the CDR3 reads CASSYSRLNLGTEAFF. In nucleotides, the CDR3 is TGTGCCAGCAGTTACTCAAGACTGAATTTGGGCACTGAAGCTTTCTTT. The rearrangement links TRBV6-5 to TRBJ1-1; no firm D call. The CDR3 is 16 amino acids. The V end lost 0 bases, the J end lost 4 bases, and 15 bases lay between the germline ends. Germline CDR1 is MNHEY and CDR2 is SVGAGI.

The table lists this clone with a count of one. The rearrangement uses TRBV4-3 and TRBJ2-1; TRBD2 matches 8 bases. After removal of 8 bases from V and 2 bases from J, the junction contained 5 bases not matched to a gene. Germline V gene lookup returns CDR1 LGHNA and CDR2 YSLEER. The CDR3 covers 14 residues. CDR3 DNA: TGCGCCAGCTCGAGCGGGAGCACCTACAATGAGCAGTTCTTC. Protein product: CASSSGSTYNEQFF.

The rearrangement uses TRBV12-5 and TRBJ2-3; the D gene is possibly TRBD2 (6 bases). V was shortened by 1 base and J by 4 bases, with 12 bases between the two germline ends. The CDR3 spans 15 residues. The germline gives CDR1 LGHNT, CDR2 FRNRAP. The CDR3: CASGLGTSTPDTQYF. The CDR3 DNA sequence: TGTGCTAGTGGTTTGGGAACTAGCACCCCAGATACGCAGTATTTT.

This chain joins TRBV11-1 and TRBJ1-6; D remains ambiguous. CDR3 length: 15 amino acids. The V gene lost 1 base and the J gene lost 8 bases, with 12 bases spanning the gap. Germline CDR1 and CDR2: SGHAT and FQDESV (reference sequence). CDR3 residues: CASSLGTVVYSPLHF. The CDR3 DNA is TGTGCCAGCAGCTTAGGGACGGTGGTGTATTCACCCCTCCACTTT.

The CDR3 DNA reads TGTGCCAGCCGGGACTGGGACAGCTACGAGCAGTACGTC. This codes for CASRDWDSYEQYV. The V and J genes are TRBV27 and TRBJ2-7; possible D gene TRBD1, 7 bases. The germline CDR1 and CDR2 sequences are MNHEY and SMNVEV (reference sequence). V gave up 8 bases and J gave up 3 bases, with 14 bases separating them. The CDR3 extends over 13 amino acids.

This rearrangement joins TRBV6-5 to TRBJ1-1, with D unclear. The V end was cut by 6 bases, the J end by 0 bases, with 8 bases between. CDR1 MNHEY and CDR2 SVGAGI come from the germline V gene. The CDR3 runs to 13 residues. The CDR3 here is CASSPQLNTEAFF. The CDR3 DNA reads as TGTGCCAGCAGCCCACAATTGAACACTGAAGCTTTCTTT.

V usage is TRBV18 and J usage is TRBJ1-5; D not certain. Trimming took off 2 bases at V and 3 bases at J, with 5 bases between the two ends. In germline, CDR1 is KGHSH, CDR2 LQKENI. The CDR3 totals 13 residues. CDR3 sequence: CASSPDLNQPQHF. The CDR3 region has the DNA TGTGCCAGCTCACCAGACCTCAATCAGCCCCAGCATTTT.

This clone was counted a few times. The rearrangement joins TRBV5-4 to TRBJ1-2; possible D gene TRBD1, 6 bases. There are 14 residues in the CDR3. The germline V and J ends were trimmed by 6 bases and 1 base, with 13 bases remaining between them. Germline CDR1 and CDR2: SGHNT and YYREEE (reference sequence). This chain's CDR3 is CASIDGQNNYGYTF. The DNA of the CDR3 is TGTGCCAGCATAGACGGACAGAATAACTATGGCTACACCTTC.